This T cell receptor beta chain was captured by sequencing in a study of pediatric ulcerative colitis. Each sample received Survey-level depth of up to 500,000 reads. Profiling relied on immunoSEQ multiplex PCR, and the TCRdb table lists in-frame clones only, not all of them. Here the sample spans 30,000 or so clones, 80% to 90% being singletons. The CDR3 loop spans 14 amino acids. Per germline, CDR1 ENHRY and CDR2 SYGVKD. Trimming pared 2 bases from V and 2 bases from J, leaving 9 bases between. Rectal tissue came from one to two pinch biopsies taken at colonoscopy. This clone has just a few counts. The rearrangement links TRBV10-3 to TRBJ1-2, with D unresolved. The sample was gut tissue. The clonotype originates from a boy between 10 and 17 years old with mild ulcerative colitis. The CDR3 protein is CAISEPGTNYGYTF. CDR3 coding DNA: TGTGCCATCAGTGAGCCGGGTACGAACTATGGCTACACCTTC.